This TCR beta chain was captured by sequencing in a study of cytomegalovirus exposure and HLA in healthy donors. Study summary: Sequencing of 150 million to 200 million T cells in an earlier analysis found 95 million to 120 million unique TCR beta sequences.

The PCR was carried out with 60 Vbeta primers and 13 Jbeta primers. The method was immunoSEQ multiplex PCR; TCRdb's version includes in-frame clones alone and lacks a portion of them. The sample consists of roughly 200,000 clones, 70% to 80% of them appearing once. CDR1 and CDR2 from the germline V gene are LNHNV and YYDKDF (reference sequence). This CDR3 comprises 15 residues. These donors, healthy bone marrow donors, were studied. The chain combines TRBV15 with TRBJ2-3, with 8 positions matching TRBD2. The source is a woman aged 25-40 years in good health and CMV-seropositive. Material: PBMCs. In DNA form, the CDR3 reads TGTGCGACCGCCCGGGGGGGGCTATCTTCAGATACGCAGTATTTT. Its protein product is CATARGGLSSDTQYF.